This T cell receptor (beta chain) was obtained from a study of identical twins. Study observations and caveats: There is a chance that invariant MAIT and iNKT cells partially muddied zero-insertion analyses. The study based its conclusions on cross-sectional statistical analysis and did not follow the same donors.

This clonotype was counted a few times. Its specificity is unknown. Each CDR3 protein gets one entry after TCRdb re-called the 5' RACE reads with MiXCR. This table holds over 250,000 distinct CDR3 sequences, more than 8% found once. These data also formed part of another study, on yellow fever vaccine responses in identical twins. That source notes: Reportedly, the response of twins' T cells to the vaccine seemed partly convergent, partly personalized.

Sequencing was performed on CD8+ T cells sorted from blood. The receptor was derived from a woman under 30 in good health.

The CDR3 sequence: CSVEGNEGGQYF. The CDR3 nucleotides are TGCAGCGTTGAAGGGAATGAGGGGGGCCAGTATTTT. The chain combines TRBV29-1 with TRBJ2-3, with D possibly called TRBD1 or TRBD2 (6 bases each). The CDR3 extends over 12 amino acids. Deletions cut 1 base from V and 12 bases from J, with 14 bases between. Germline lookup yields CDR1 SQVTM and CDR2 ANQGSEA.